The 5 T cell receptor beta chains reported below all come from one sample, sequenced in a study of T cells expressing NK-cell markers. TCRdb reprocessed the 5' RACE reads and keeps a single row for each CDR3 protein, giving no DNA. Its table lists hundreds of thousands of distinct CDR3 sequences. Sequencing was carried out using blood T cells: a sorted CD56 or NKG2C T cell subset, CD4+ or CD8+ T cells, or bulk PBMC T cells (not recorded which). The source of these receptors is a man aged 18 to 69 in good health.

The chain carries TRBV3-1 and TRBJ2-1; absent DNA, TCRdb's TRBD2 call cannot be checked. The CDR3 length is 15 residues. The germline V gene encodes CDR1 LGHDT and CDR2 YNNKEL (reference sequence). CDR3 protein: CASSSGPSSYNEQFF.

The V call is TRBV7-2, the J call TRBJ2-2; there is no DNA to check the TCRdb D call of TRBD2. CDR3 length equals 17 residues. CDR1 SGHTA and CDR2 FQGNSA come from the germline V gene. The CDR3 protein is CASSLGSLAGQPGELFF. Using reference TRBV7-2 and TRBJ2-2 for the parts outside the CDR3, the full variable domain is GAGVSQSPSNKVTEKGKDVELRCDPISGHTALYWYRQSLGQGLEFLIYFQGNSAPDKSGLPSDRFSAERTGGSVSTLTIQRTQQEDSAVYLCASSLGSLAGQPGELFFGEGSRLTVL.

The rearrangement joins TRBV3-1 to TRBJ2-6; TCRdb returns TRBD2, unconfirmable since there is no DNA. The CDR3 contains 16 residues. Germline values: CDR1 LGHDT, CDR2 YNNKEL (reference sequence). The CDR3 loop is CASSRGTSSGANVLTF.

The chain combines TRBV12-3 or TRBV12-4 with TRBJ1-6. This CDR3 region has 15 residues. CDR3 protein: CASSPRENYNSPLHF.

The V gene is TRBV12-5, the J gene TRBJ2-6. CDR3 length equals 18 residues. CDR1 and CDR2 (germline): LGHNT, FRNRAP. The CDR3 is CASGLVWIEGSGANVLTF.